The 27 T cell receptor beta chains below were found in one sample sequenced in a study of tumor T cells in aggressive B-cell lymphoma. Sequencing used immunoSEQ multiplex PCR; TCRdb keeps in-frame clones, though not all of them. Here the sample spans about 1,900 clones, 90% being singletons. The sample consisted of tumor tissue. These receptors all come from an adult with diffuse large B cell lymphoma.

The sample holds one count of this clone. The V gene is TRBV12-5, the J gene TRBJ1-4, with a tentative D call TRBD1 (5 bases). Germline CDR1 and CDR2: LGHNT and FRNRAP. V shed 9 bases and J shed 6 bases, with 17 bases lying between them. This CDR3 comprises 14 residues. This CDR3 reads CARPSGTVHEKLFF. The CDR3 nucleotides are TGTGCTAGACCCTCCGGGACTGTCCATGAAAAACTGTTTTTT.

A few counts support this clone. The V call is TRBV13, the J call TRBJ1-2, with D uncertain. This CDR3 is 15 amino acids long. Germline loops: CDR1 PRHDT, CDR2 FYEKMQ (reference sequence). The V gene lost 5 bases and the J gene lost 3 bases, with 16 bases spanning the gap. The CDR3 DNA reads TGTGCCAGCAGCGATAACTCGGGGAATTACTATGGCTACACCTTC. Its protein product is CASSDNSGNYYGYTF.

A word on this clone: Distinct nucleotide sequences in the sample also encode this CDR3. The chain uses TRBV2 and TRBJ2-3, with TRBD2 matching over 15 bases. The CDR3 totals 16 residues. With V trimmed by 6 bases and J by 2 bases, 3 bases remained unmatched. Looked up from germline, CDR1 is SNHLY and CDR2 is FYNNEI. The CDR3 loop is CASRGLAGGPTDTQYF. The CDR3 coding sequence is TGTGCCAGCAGGGGACTAGCGGGGGGACCCACAGATACGCAGTATTTT.

The chain employs TRBV5-1 and TRBJ1-5; 7 bases agree with TRBD1. This CDR3 comprises 13 residues. Trimming at V came to 3 bases and at J to 4 bases, leaving 1 base not matched to a gene. Germline lookup yields CDR1 SGHRS and CDR2 YFSETQ. CDR3 sequence: CASSSGQNQPQHF. In DNA form, the CDR3 reads TGCGCCAGCAGCTCGGGACAGAATCAGCCCCAGCATTTT.

CDR3: CASSSLGTAYGYTF. Here the CDR3 DNA reads TGTGCCAGCAGCTCCCTCGGGACAGCCTATGGCTACACCTTC. The V call is TRBV11-2, the J call TRBJ1-2; 7 bases are shared with TRBD1. With 4 bases clipped from V and 4 bases from J, the junction kept 6 bases outside the gene matches. CDR3 length: 14 residues. The germline gives CDR1 SGHAT, CDR2 FQNNGV.

This chain links TRBV30 with TRBJ1-3; maybe TRBD1 (6 bases). Germline assignment: CDR1 GTSNPN and CDR2 SVGIG (reference sequence). With 3 bases removed from V and 0 bases from J, the gap between germline ends came to 24 bases. The CDR3 covers 19 residues. Here the CDR3 DNA reads TGTGCCTGGAGCATATCGGACAGAGAATTCGTAAGCTCTGGAAACACCATATATTTT. Its protein product is CAWSISDREFVSSGNTIYF.

This clone has just one count. The chain recombines TRBV11-2 with TRBJ2-2; TRBD2 agrees at 9 bases. The V segment lost 5 bases and the J segment 6 bases; nucleotides outside the gene matches: 7. The CDR3 length is 15 residues. The germline V gene encodes CDR1 SGHAT and CDR2 FQNNGV. CDR3 amino acids: CASSRGGVRAGELFF. The CDR3 DNA is TGTGCCAGCAGCCGCGGGGGGGTGAGGGCCGGGGAGCTGTTTTTT.

With respect to this clone: The CDR3 does not end in the conserved phenylalanine or tryptophan, so this is likely a read error. It is unclear where the CDR3 begins or ends on the DNA, so no DNA is shown, and the CDR3 is as TCRdb lists it. The V call is TRBV5-3, the J call TRBJ2-7; the D call TRBD2 from the table was never checked on the DNA. TRBV5-3 is an open reading frame, and its role is uncertain. The CDR3 is 15 amino acids in total, end residues counted. The CDR3 here is CARSLGQAPSGNPLS.

This sequence joins TRBV6-5 and TRBJ1-1; TRBD1 aligns across 7 bases. V shed 5 bases and J 2 bases; nucleotides not matched to a gene: 5. The CDR3 totals 14 residues. Germline CDR1 MNHEY, CDR2 SVGAGI. CDR3 bases: TGTGCCAGCAGTAAACGGGACAGTAACACTGAAGCTTTCTTT. Protein: CASSKRDSNTEAFF.

With respect to this clone: The junction shows a germline mismatch at one end, possibly a read error. This chain links TRBV4-3 with TRBJ1-1, with D unclear. CDR3 length: 13 residues. Germline V gene sequence: CDR1 LGHNA, CDR2 YSLEER. The CDR3 coding sequence is TGCGCCAGCAGTCAAGATCTAAGTACTGAAGCTTTCTTT. Encoded protein: CASSQDLSTEAFF.

The genes are TRBV27 and TRBJ2-1; possibly TRBD2 for D (6 bases). With 4 bases removed from V and 7 bases from J, the gap between germline ends came to 17 bases. CDR1 is MNHEY and CDR2 is SMNVEV in the germline V gene (reference sequence). CDR3 length: 15 amino acids. As DNA, the CDR3 is TGTGCCAGCAGTTCCTGGGAGGAACAGTATAATGAGCAGTTCTTC. Encoded protein: CASSSWEEQYNEQFF.

The chain is built from TRBV27 and TRBJ2-1; TRBD1 agrees at 7 bases. This CDR3 region has 13 residues. Germline CDR1 reads MNHEY; CDR2 reads SMNVEV (reference sequence). Trimming took 4 bases from V and 11 from J; bases not matched to a gene: 8. The CDR3 nucleotides are TGTGCCAGCAGTTCTCTGGACAGGCCCAAGCAGTTCTTC. Translation gives CASSSLDRPKQFF.

This clone was recorded a few times. The chain has TRBV5-1 and TRBJ1-5, with D maybe TRBD1 (6 bases). Germline V gene lookup returns CDR1 SGHRS and CDR2 YFSETQ. CDR3 length: 16 amino acids. Trimming took off 4 bases at V and 6 bases at J, with 20 bases between the two ends. The CDR3 DNA reads as TGCGCCAGCAGCCCGGAGGTTCGGGGGGCTTTTCAGCCCCAGCATTTT. It yields the protein CASSPEVRGAFQPQHF.

This chain uses TRBV6-5 with TRBJ2-7; a weak D match, TRBD1 (5 bases). Germline V lookup: CDR1 MNHEY, CDR2 SVGAGI. The CDR3 runs to 13 residues. Trimming removed 5 bases at V and 6 bases at J, with 14 bases between. The CDR3 nucleotides are TGTGCCAGCAGTCCGAGACAGAAGACCGAGCAGTACTTC. Its protein product is CASSPRQKTEQYF.

The chain carries TRBV28 and TRBJ1-2, with 9 bases lining up with TRBD1. Trimming removed 8 bases from V and 5 bases from J; junction bases left unmatched: 0. The CDR3 has 11 amino acids. Germline V gives CDR1 MDHEN, CDR2 SYDVKM. DNA for the CDR3: TGTGCCAGCGGACAGGGGTATGGCTACACCTTC. Its protein is CASGQGYGYTF.

The chain has TRBV4-3 and TRBJ2-2; D remains ambiguous. Germline V CDR1 and CDR2: LGHNA, YSLEER. The V end was cut by 0 bases, the J end by 1 base, with 9 bases between. CDR3 length: 16 amino acids. This chain's CDR3 is CASSQDDRRNTGELFF. The CDR3 DNA sequence: TGCGCCAGCAGCCAAGATGACCGGAGGAACACCGGGGAGCTGTTTTTT.

J is TRBJ1-1 and V is TRBV27; 11 bases are shared with TRBD1. The CDR3 spans 15 residues. The ends lost 6 bases at V and 3 bases at J; junction bases unmatched: 6. The germline V gene encodes CDR1 MNHEY and CDR2 SMNVEV (reference sequence). The CDR3: CASRSGQGAYTEAFF. The DNA for the CDR3 is TGTGCCAGCAGATCAGGACAGGGGGCGTACACTGAAGCTTTCTTT.

The gene calls are TRBV7-9 and TRBJ2-7; D is ambiguous. The CDR3 has 12 amino acids. Looked up from germline, CDR1 is SEHNR and CDR2 is FQNEAQ (reference sequence). With 6 bases removed from V and 6 bases from J, the gap between germline ends came to 12 bases. In nucleotides, the CDR3 is TGTGCCAGCAGACCGAGAAACGGCGAGCAGTACTTC. Protein sequence: CASRPRNGEQYF.

V and J are TRBV5-8 and TRBJ1-4; maybe TRBD1 (5 bases). This CDR3 region has 16 residues. Trimming removed 0 bases at V and 8 bases at J, with 17 bases between. CDR1 is SGHTS, CDR2 YDEGEE, per germline. The CDR3 DNA sequence: TGTGCCAGCAGCTTGGGACAGAGTGGGGCCATAGAAAAACTGTTTTTT. Its translation: CASSLGQSGAIEKLFF.

About this clone: Its ends do not fully match the called genes, so a read error is possible. The same CDR3 can be traced to other DNA sequences in this sample. The chain links TRBV9 to TRBJ2-2; tentatively, D is TRBD2 (5 bases). There are 15 residues in the CDR3. Germline V lookup: CDR1 SGDLS, CDR2 YYNGEE. In DNA form, the CDR3 reads TGTGCCAGCAGCGTAGGAACTCCTAACACCGGGGAGCTATTTTTT. Its translation: CASSVGTPNTGELFF.

This chain joins TRBV5-4 and TRBJ1-1, with 10 bases fitting TRBD1. CDR1 is SGHNT and CDR2 is YYREEE in the germline V gene (reference sequence). The CDR3 has 15 amino acids. Losses at the gene ends were 3 bases for V and 5 bases for J; bases not matched to a gene: 7. CDR3 residues: CASSSPGQGGTEAFF. The CDR3 nucleotides are TGTGCCAGCAGCTCGCCCGGACAGGGGGGGACTGAAGCTTTCTTT.

The chain employs TRBV5-8 and TRBJ1-5; D is perhaps TRBD1 (5 bases). The CDR3 is 16 amino acids. V lost 5 bases and J lost 0, with 15 bases in between. CDR1 SGHTS and CDR2 YDEGEE come from the germline V gene. The CDR3 DNA is TGTGCCAGCAGTCTCACAGGCGTTTATAGCAATCAGCCCCAGCATTTT. This codes for CASSLTGVYSNQPQHF.

This rearrangement joins TRBV2 to TRBJ2-1, with D maybe TRBD2 (5 bases). Germline V CDR1 and CDR2: SNHLY, FYNNEI. The CDR3 contains 11 residues. V was trimmed by 4 bases and J by 10 bases, leaving 8 bases between them. This CDR3 is CASSGSGEQFF. CDR3 sequence (DNA): TGTGCCAGCAGTGGATCGGGGGAGCAGTTCTTC.

This chain uses TRBV19 with TRBJ1-5; 8 bases agree with TRBD1. The CDR3 is made up of 13 amino acids. Unmatched junction bases numbered 5, after V lost 10 bases and J lost 3 bases. Germline V gene sequence: CDR1 LNHDA, CDR2 SQIVND (reference sequence). CDR3 sequence: CATSDRDNQPQHF. For the CDR3, the DNA is TGTGCCACCTCGGACAGGGACAATCAGCCCCAGCATTTT.

This clone occurred once. The genes are TRBV7-8 and TRBJ2-1, with D tentatively TRBD1 (5 bases). Germline V gene lookup returns CDR1 SGHVS and CDR2 FQNEAQ. The length of the CDR3 is 17 residues. Trimming cost V 5 bases and J 8 bases, with 25 bases left between them. The CDR3 loop reads CASSTTDVYVRHDEQFF. The CDR3 DNA reads TGTGCCAGCAGCACGACAGACGTGTACGTCCGACATGATGAGCAGTTCTTC.

This chain connects TRBV6-6 to TRBJ1-5, with 8 bases identical to TRBD1. From germline, CDR1 is MNHNY and CDR2 SVGAGI (reference sequence). This CDR3 contains 15 residues. The J segment lost 5 bases and the V segment lost 1 base, leaving 4 bases of the junction unmatched. CDR3 sequence: CASSYFAQGDQPQHF. CDR3 nucleotide sequence: TGTGCCAGCAGTTACTTCGCACAGGGGGATCAGCCCCAGCATTTT.

The chain employs TRBV19 and TRBJ2-3; TRBD1 aligns across 7 bases. The V segment lost 6 bases and the J segment 3 bases; nucleotides outside the gene matches: 6. CDR1 LNHDA and CDR2 SQIVND come from the germline V gene (reference sequence). This CDR3 contains 14 residues. The CDR3 DNA reads TGTGCCAGTAGAACAGGGGTCGCTACAGATACGCAGTATTTT. Translating it yields CASRTGVATDTQYF. The full variable domain, rest sourced from reference TRBV19 and TRBJ2-3, is DGGITQSPKYLFRKEGQNVTLSCEQNLNHDAMYWYRQDPGQGLRLIYYSQIVNDFQKGDIAEGYSVSREKKESFPLTVTSAQKNPTAFYLCASRTGVATDTQYFGPGTRLTVL.